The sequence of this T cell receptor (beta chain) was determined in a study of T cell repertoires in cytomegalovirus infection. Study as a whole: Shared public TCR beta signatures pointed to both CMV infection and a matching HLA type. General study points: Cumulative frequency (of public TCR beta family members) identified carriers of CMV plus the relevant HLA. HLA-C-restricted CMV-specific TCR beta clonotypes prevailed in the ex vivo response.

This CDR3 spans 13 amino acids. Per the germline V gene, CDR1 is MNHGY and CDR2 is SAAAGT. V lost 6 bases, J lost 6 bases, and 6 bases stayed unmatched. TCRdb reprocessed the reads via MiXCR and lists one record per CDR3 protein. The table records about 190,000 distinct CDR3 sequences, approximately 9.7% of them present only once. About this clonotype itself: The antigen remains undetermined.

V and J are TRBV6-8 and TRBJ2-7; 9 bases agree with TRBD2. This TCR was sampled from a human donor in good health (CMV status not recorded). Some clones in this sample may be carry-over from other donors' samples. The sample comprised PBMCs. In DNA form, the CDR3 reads TGTGCCAGCAGGGAGGGACTAGCAGGCGAGCAGTACTTC. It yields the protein CASREGLAGEQYF.